This passage covers 15 T cell receptor beta chains from one sample sequenced in a study of blood T cells in healthy people across ages. A second roughly 6 to 11 cycle PCR used barcoded and J-beta primers. One entry per CDR3 protein results from TCRdb running MiXCR on the 5' RACE reads. In the table there are roughly 1.7 million distinct CDR3 sequences, 34% of which are singletons. The sequenced material came from blood. The receptors derive from a woman in her twenties or thirties in good health.

This clonotype was detected only a few times. The gene calls are TRBV29-1 and TRBJ1-1; TRBD1 aligns across 9 bases. Trimming cost V 4 bases and J 1 base; bases outside gene matches: 7. Germline V gene lookup returns CDR1 SQVTM and CDR2 ANQGSEA. The CDR3 sequence is 15 residues long. This chain's CDR3 is CSVGTGGDPNTEAFF. CDR3 nucleotides: TGCAGCGTTGGTACAGGGGGCGATCCGAACACTGAAGCTTTCTTT.

This clonotype was recorded a few times. The chain has TRBV27 and TRBJ2-1; D unresolved. Looked up from germline, CDR1 is MNHEY and CDR2 is SMNVEV (reference sequence). CDR3 length equals 13 residues. Trimming shortened V by 1 base and J by 5 bases, and 6 bases separated the two germline ends. The CDR3 bases are TGTGCCAGCAGTTTATTGACGAACAATGAGCAGTTCTTC. It encodes CASSLLTNNEQFF.

Concerning this clonotype itself: With a much larger clone just one base away, this may be a read error. This chain connects TRBV20-1 to TRBJ1-4; D uncertain. The CDR3 runs to 13 residues. Germline V gives CDR1 DFQATT, CDR2 SNEGSKA (reference sequence). This CDR3 reads CSAVPGSDEKRFF. CDR3 sequence (DNA): TGCAGTGCCGTGCCGGGATCGGATGAAAAACGGTTTTTT.

The chain couples TRBV27 to TRBJ2-3, with 11 nucleotides matching TRBD2. Trimming removed 1 base from V and 5 bases from J; junction bases left unmatched: 5. CDR3 size: 16 residues. Looked up from germline, CDR1 is MNHEY and CDR2 is SMNVEV (reference sequence). CDR3 in amino acids: CASSLWGLAALDTQYF. In nucleotides, the CDR3 is TGTGCCAGCAGTTTATGGGGACTAGCGGCACTAGATACGCAGTATTTT.

The chain has TRBV15 and TRBJ2-7, with D possibly being TRBD2 (5 bases). Per the germline V gene, CDR1 is LNHNV and CDR2 is YYDKDF (reference sequence). This CDR3 region has 15 residues. V gave up 1 base and J gave up 0 bases, with 10 bases separating them. DNA of the CDR3: TGTGCCACCAGCAGAGGGACGGGGAGCTCCTACGAGCAGTACTTC. Protein product: CATSRGTGSSYEQYF. The whole variable domain, remainder taken from reference TRBV15 and TRBJ2-7, is DAMVIQNPRYQVTQFGKPVTLSCSQTLNHNVMYWYQQKSSQAPKLLFHYYDKDFNNEADTPDNFQSRRPNTSFCFLDIRSPGLGDTAMYLCATSRGTGSSYEQYFGPGTRLTVT.

The table lists this clonotype with a count of one. This rearrangement joins TRBV5-6 to TRBJ1-5; D is undetermined. Germline V CDR1 and CDR2: SGHDT, YYEEEE. Trimming shortened V by 0 bases and J by 3 bases, and 13 bases separated the two germline ends. The CDR3 is 16 amino acids. The DNA of the CDR3 is TGTGCCAGCAGCTTGGTATTGTGGGCTTCCAATCAGCCCCAGCATTTT. Translating it yields CASSLVLWASNQPQHF.

The chain links TRBV18 to TRBJ1-1, with a possible D match to TRBD1 (5 bases). This CDR3 has 11 residues. Germline V gene lookup returns CDR1 KGHSH and CDR2 LQKENI. V was shortened by 3 bases and J by 10 bases, with 9 bases between the two germline ends. The CDR3 sequence is CASSPAGGAFF. The DNA of the CDR3 is TGTGCCAGCTCACCCGCGGGGGGAGCTTTCTTT.

This clonotype has a handful of counts. The rearrangement joins TRBV3-1 to TRBJ2-7; perhaps D is TRBD1 or TRBD2 (5 bases each). Trimming took 4 bases from V and 1 from J, leaving 14 bases between them. The CDR3 has 15 residues. Germline V gives CDR1 LGHDT, CDR2 YNNKEL (reference sequence). CDR3 DNA sequence: TGTGCCAGCAGCCCCGGGACCCAGCCTTCCTACGAGCAGTACTTC. This sequence encodes CASSPGTQPSYEQYF.

This chain links TRBV11-2 with TRBJ2-1; D is unclear. The CDR3 totals 11 residues. Germline values: CDR1 SGHAT, CDR2 FQNNGV. V lost 0 bases to trimming and J lost 10 bases, with 4 bases between them. CDR3 DNA sequence: TGTGCCAGCAGCTTAGAATGGGAGCAGTTCTTC. Amino acids: CASSLEWEQFF. The complete variable domain, with remaining parts taken from reference TRBV11-2 and TRBJ2-1, reads EAGVAQSPRYKIIEKRQSVAFWCNPISGHATLYWYQQILGQGPKLLIQFQNNGVVDDSQLPKDRFSAERLKGVDSTLKIQPAKLEDSAVYLCASSLEWEQFFGPGTRLTVL.

This clonotype was seen more than once but under ten times. This chain connects TRBV10-1 to TRBJ2-1; perhaps TRBD2 as D (7 bases). V was pared by 11 bases and J by 10 bases, with 21 bases between. The length of the CDR3 is 13 residues. Germline assignment: CDR1 WNHNN and CDR2 SYGVQD (reference sequence). CDR3 in DNA: TGCGCCGCCCCAGTGAACGGGGGGCAAGAGCAGTTCTTC. Translated, it gives CAAPVNGGQEQFF.

This chain links TRBV5-1 with TRBJ2-3, with TRBD1 as a possible D gene (6 bases). Germline lookup yields CDR1 SGHRS and CDR2 YFSETQ. This CDR3 contains 15 residues. V was cut by 0 bases and J by 4 bases, with 12 bases left in between. The CDR3 here is CASSLGRGGSDTQYF. The CDR3 region has the DNA TGCGCCAGCAGCTTGGGCCGAGGGGGTTCAGATACGCAGTATTTT.

The CDR3 sequence: CASSGMLRDRFYEQYF. The CDR3 DNA sequence: TGTGCCAGCAGTGGAATGCTCCGGGACAGATTCTACGAGCAGTACTTC. The rearrangement uses TRBV6-1 and TRBJ2-7, with 7 bases fitting TRBD1. This CDR3 region has 16 residues. After removal of 4 bases from V and 3 bases from J, the junction contained 12 bases not matched to a gene. CDR1 is MNHNS, CDR2 SASEGT, per germline.

The genes are TRBV3-1 and TRBJ2-1, with unresolved D. The germline CDR1 and CDR2 sequences are LGHDT and YNNKEL (reference sequence). The germline V and J ends were trimmed by 0 bases and 3 bases, with 6 bases remaining between them. The CDR3 contains 14 residues. In DNA, the CDR3 is TGTGCCAGCAGCCAAGATTTTGGCTACAATGAGCAGTTCTTC. This translates into CASSQDFGYNEQFF.

The V call is TRBV30, the J call TRBJ1-4; D may be TRBD1 (5 bases). Germline CDR1 GTSNPN, CDR2 SVGIG (reference sequence). The CDR3 consists of 13 residues. V was clipped by 4 bases and J by 4 bases, with 10 bases between them. The CDR3 DNA is TGTGCCTGGATGAACAGGAATAATGAAAAACTGTTTTTT. Its translation: CAWMNRNNEKLFF.

The chain has TRBV9 and TRBJ2-7; no firm D call. The CDR3 loop spans 14 amino acids. Trimming took off 0 bases at V and 7 bases at J, with 14 bases between the two ends. Per germline, CDR1 SGDLS and CDR2 YYNGEE. The CDR3 bases are TGTGCCAGCAGCGTAGGTTCGGGCGCCCGTGAGCAGTACTTC. Encoded protein: CASSVGSGAREQYF.